Presented here are 11 T cell receptor beta chains from one specimen sequenced in a study of neurological immune-mediated disorders (dated by TCRdb to the late 2010s). Library prep was done by 5' RACE. Sequencer: Illumina HiSeq 2500. The public reads were reprocessed in TCRdb via fastp at Q25 and MiXCR, keeping in-frame beta chains. Rows are unified per CDR3 protein, each entry keeping the most common DNA and genes. For this sample there are about 90,000 distinct CDR3 sequences; about 13% appear just once. The ten largest clonotypes hold around 5.3% of the sample. In light of the paper, this sample's time point label describes: longitudinal time-point 2. Sequencing used PBMCs. The source is a female donor with HTLV-1-associated myelopathy (HAM/TSP).

In this sample, this clonotype turned up many times. The chain carries TRBV12-3 or TRBV12-4 and TRBJ2-5, with D unclear. The CDR3 length is 13 residues. V was clipped by 8 bases and J by 3 bases, with 13 bases between them. For the CDR3, the DNA is TGTGCCAGCGGGTCGGGCAGTGAAGAGACCCAGTACTTC. Residues: CASGSGSEETQYF.

This chain uses TRBV5-1 with TRBJ2-2, with 7 bases matching TRBD1. CDR3 length equals 14 residues. Germline CDR1 reads SGHRS; CDR2 reads YFSETQ. V trimming: 7 bases; J trimming: 2 bases; junction bases outside the gene matches: 5. DNA for the CDR3: TGCGCCAGCGCGACAGGGAGCAACACCGGGGAGCTGTTTTTT. Translated, it gives CASATGSNTGELFF.

Many counts were recorded for this clonotype. Relative to the germline gene, one junction end is altered; a read error may explain this. The V and J genes are TRBV15 and TRBJ2-2, with 9 bases lining up with TRBD1. Germline V gives CDR1 LNHNV, CDR2 YYDKDF (reference sequence). The CDR3 extends over 18 amino acids. This CDR3 is CATSRATPGQGPTGELFF. CDR3 coding DNA: TGTGCTACCAGCAGAGCGACCCCGGGACAGGGACCCACCGGGGAGCTGTTTTTT.

This clonotype was observed at least ten times. This chain joins TRBV3-1 and TRBJ2-7; D call uncertain. This CDR3 has 15 amino acids. Germline V gene data show CDR1 as LGHDT and CDR2 as YNNKEL (reference sequence). Trimming cost V 0 bases and J 2 bases, with 11 bases left between them. CDR3 sequence: CASSQEGGRAYEQYF. The CDR3 bases are TGTGCCAGCAGCCAAGAGGGCGGCCGAGCCTACGAGCAGTACTTC.

This clonotype was recorded at least ten times. The chain carries TRBV10-3 and TRBJ2-7; D gene uncertain. Trimming stripped 2 bases from V and 7 bases from J, with 6 bases between. Germline-derived CDR1 and CDR2 are ENHRY and SYGVKD. CDR3 length: 11 residues. The CDR3 DNA sequence: TGTGCCATCAGTGAGGTTGGAGAGCAGTACTTC. This gives the protein CAISEVGEQYF.

This clonotype was detected many times. The V call is TRBV7-2, the J call TRBJ2-5; maybe TRBD2 (6 bases). Germline-derived CDR1 and CDR2 are SGHTA and FQGNSA. The CDR3 loop spans 17 amino acids. Trimming pared 3 bases from V and 4 bases from J, leaving 21 bases between. The CDR3 DNA reads TGTGCCAGCAGCTTGGCTGCGGCGGGGCGTAGCGGAGAGACCCAGTACTTC. Protein: CASSLAAAGRSGETQYF.

This clonotype came up many times. This chain connects TRBV11-2 to TRBJ2-1, with 7 bases that match TRBD2. J was trimmed by 4 bases and V by 5 bases; bases with no gene match: 5. The length of the CDR3 is 14 residues. Looked up from germline, CDR1 is SGHAT and CDR2 is FQNNGV. The CDR3 DNA reads as TGTGCCAGCAGCCCGCAGCGGGGTTACAATGAGCAGTTCTTC. Its translation: CASSPQRGYNEQFF.

This clonotype was counted at least ten times. The V gene is TRBV5-5, the J gene TRBJ2-6; D is possibly TRBD1 (5 bases). The germline CDR1 and CDR2 sequences are SGHKS and YYEKEE (reference sequence). Trimming pared 0 bases from V and 2 bases from J, leaving 15 bases between. The CDR3 is 18 amino acids. This CDR3 reads CASSLAGQGQAGANVLTF. The CDR3 bases are TGTGCCAGCAGCTTGGCCGGTCAGGGCCAAGCTGGGGCCAACGTCCTGACTTTC.

This clonotype was recorded many times. The chain has TRBV4-2 and TRBJ2-3; D is undetermined. This CDR3 is 16 amino acids long. Trimming removed 4 bases at V and 5 bases at J, with 19 bases between. Germline assignment: CDR1 LGHNA and CDR2 YNFKEQ. The CDR3 DNA reads as TGTGCCAGCAGCCCCCACCCGGAGAAGGGCAGAGATACGCAGTATTTT. Translation gives CASSPHPEKGRDTQYF.

This clonotype was detected many times. This sequence joins TRBV6-1 and TRBJ1-2; no clear D. The CDR3 covers 14 residues. Germline V gives CDR1 MNHNS, CDR2 SASEGT. V was trimmed by 1 base and J by 8 bases, leaving 14 bases between them. The CDR3 DNA is TGTGCCAGCAGTGAAGGCGGGTCCCGAGAGGGCTACACCTTC. This codes for CASSEGGSREGYTF.

At least ten counts were recorded for this clonotype. The chain joins TRBV6-5 to TRBJ2-7, with D possibly called TRBD1 or TRBD2 (6 bases each). Germline V CDR1 and CDR2: MNHEY, SVGAGI. The CDR3 loop spans 14 amino acids. The V and J ends lost 6 bases and 2 bases respectively, with 14 bases between them. This CDR3 reads CASRGGGFAYEQYF. The CDR3 DNA follows: TGTGCCAGCAGAGGAGGGGGGTTCGCCTACGAGCAGTACTTC.